Included here is one TCR beta chain sequence, with context. What it recognizes is unknown. The data stem from a study of T-cell memory formation after mild COVID-19. Across the study: Clusters of TCRs were largely donor specific.

CDR1 SGHVS and CDR2 FQNEAQ come from the germline V gene. There are 12 residues in the CDR3. Deletions cut 4 bases from V and 9 bases from J, with 13 bases between. Study-level points and caveats: Clones shrinking from day 15 to 85 showed even CD4/CD8 mixes; later expanders tilted CD4+. Pre-infection memory showed some responding clones, and this suggested that cross-reactive memory joined.

TCRdb fed the 5' RACE reads into MiXCR, producing one record per CDR3 protein. The sample includes 85,000 to 130,000 distinct CDR3 sequences, over 10% of them seen just once. The TCR comes from an adult woman who had mild COVID-19 (a few samples of this study predate the infection). Cell type and time point are not known. The V and J genes are TRBV7-8 and TRBJ2-7; D uncertain. Sequencing was done on a sample of PBMCs or a T cell subset sorted from them (not recorded which). The CDR3 loop is CASSSERPGQYF. As DNA, the CDR3 is TGTGCCAGCAGCTCCGAGAGACCTGGGCAGTACTTC.